Below are 8 T cell receptor beta chains sequenced from a single sample in a study of T cells after yellow fever vaccination. Each CDR3 protein gets one entry after TCRdb re-called the 5' RACE reads with MiXCR. The table records about 630,000 distinct CDR3 sequences, about 12% of them present only once. Sequencing was performed on PBMCs, taken on the day of the yellow fever booster vaccination. The receptor source for this set is a man between 25 and 39 years old who received the YFV17D yellow fever vaccine.

The chain carries TRBV20-1 and TRBJ2-5; a weak D match, TRBD1 (5 bases). The ends were cut back, 6 bases at V and 5 bases at J, with 16 bases in the middle. Germline V CDR1 and CDR2: DFQATT, SNEGSKA (reference sequence). The CDR3 is 13 residues long. CDR3 nucleotides: TGCAGTGCCGGGCCGCAGGGTATTGAGACCCAGTACTTC. It is translated as CSAGPQGIETQYF.

The J gene is TRBJ2-1, the V gene TRBV5-8; tentative D call: TRBD2 (7 bases). V was pared by 4 bases and J by 8 bases, with 19 bases between. CDR3 length equals 15 residues. Germline V CDR1 and CDR2: SGHTS, YDEGEE. The CDR3 DNA reads TGTGCCAGCAGCCCTCAACGACTAGCAGGGGATGAGCAGTTCTTC. This gives the protein CASSPQRLAGDEQFF.

V gene TRBV4-3 combines with J gene TRBJ2-7; no definite D call. The CDR3 length is 14 residues. Per germline, CDR1 LGHNA and CDR2 YSLEER. V shed 2 bases and J shed 4 bases, with 12 bases lying between them. The CDR3 protein is CASSQRAATYEQYF. CDR3 nucleotide sequence: TGCGCCAGCAGCCAAAGGGCAGCCACTTACGAGCAGTACTTC.

V usage is TRBV20-1 and J usage is TRBJ1-5, with a possible D match to TRBD1 (5 bases). CDR3 size: 17 residues. Germline V CDR1 and CDR2: DFQATT, SNEGSKA (reference sequence). V lost 0 bases to trimming and J lost 3 bases, with 18 bases between them. The CDR3 spells CSARDQSVTDINQPQHF. CDR3 in DNA: TGCAGTGCTAGAGATCAGAGCGTGACAGATATCAATCAGCCCCAGCATTTT.

This clonotype was observed a few times. The chain combines TRBV6-2 or TRBV6-3 with TRBJ2-7; no firm D call. Looked up from germline, CDR1 is MNHEY and CDR2 is SVGEGT. The CDR3 has 11 residues. Trimming removed 7 bases from V and 3 bases from J, with 7 bases in between. Here the CDR3 reads CASTNDYEQYF. In DNA, the CDR3 is TGTGCCAGCACGAACGACTACGAGCAGTACTTC.

The CDR3 spells CASSLSGGSVNEQFF. The DNA of the CDR3 is TGTGCCAGCAGCTTGAGTGGCGGGTCGGTGAATGAGCAGTTCTTC. This rearrangement joins TRBV7-2 to TRBJ2-1; maybe TRBD2 (5 bases). V was pared by 3 bases and J by 7 bases, with 16 bases between. Germline V gives CDR1 SGHTA, CDR2 FQGNSA. This CDR3 has 15 residues. The full variable domain, with the rest looked up from reference TRBV7-2 and TRBJ2-1, is GAGVSQSPSNKVTEKGKDVELRCDPISGHTALYWYRQSLGQGLEFLIYFQGNSAPDKSGLPSDRFSAERTGGSVSTLTIQRTQQEDSAVYLCASSLSGGSVNEQFFGPGTRLTVL.

This clonotype appeared many times. The rearrangement joins TRBV11-2 to TRBJ1-4; 7 bases are shared with TRBD1. CDR1 SGHAT and CDR2 FQNNGV come from the germline V gene. This CDR3 region has 19 residues. V lost 3 bases, J lost 0 bases, and 13 bases stayed unmatched. As DNA, the CDR3 is TGTGCCAGCAGCTTTGACAGGGAATCAGGAACCCCAACTAATGAAAAACTGTTTTTT. As protein: CASSFDRESGTPTNEKLFF.

This clonotype was found many times. The rearrangement joins TRBV4-2 to TRBJ2-5; D might be TRBD1 (6 bases). Trimming removed 1 base from V and 5 bases from J, with 20 bases in between. Germline V lookup: CDR1 LGHNA, CDR2 YNFKEQ. This CDR3 contains 17 residues. The CDR3 region has the DNA TGTGCCAGCAGCCAAGGGCAGGGGCGCGTAAGTGAGGAGACCCAGTACTTC. It yields the protein CASSQGQGRVSEETQYF.